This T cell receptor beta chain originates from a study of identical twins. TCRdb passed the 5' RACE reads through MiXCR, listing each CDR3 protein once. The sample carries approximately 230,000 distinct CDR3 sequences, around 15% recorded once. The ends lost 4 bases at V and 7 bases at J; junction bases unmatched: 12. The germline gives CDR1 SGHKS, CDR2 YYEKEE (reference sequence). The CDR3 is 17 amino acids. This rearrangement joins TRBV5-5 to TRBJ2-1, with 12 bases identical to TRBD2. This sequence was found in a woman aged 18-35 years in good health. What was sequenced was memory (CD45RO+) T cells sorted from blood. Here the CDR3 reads CASSPPGLAGGVNEQFF. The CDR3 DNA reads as TGTGCCAGCAGCCCGCCTGGGCTAGCGGGAGGGGTGAATGAGCAGTTCTTC. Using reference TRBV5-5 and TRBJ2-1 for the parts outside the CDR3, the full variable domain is DAGVTQSPTHLIKTRGQQVTLRCSPISGHKSVSWYQQVLGQGPQFIFQYYEKEERGRGNFPDRFSARQFPNYSSELNVNALLLGDSALYLCASSPPGLAGGVNEQFFGPGTRLTVL.